Listed below are T cell receptor beta chains from one sample, sequenced in a study of CD8+ T cells in alopecia areata. Sequenced by immunoSEQ multiplex PCR; TCRdb stores in-frame clones only, minus some. This table has some 200,000 clones, around two fifths appearing once. Sequencing was performed on CD4+ T cells sorted from blood, taken at approximately week 39, from a patient treated with tofacitinib. The receptors stem from a human donor with alopecia areata. CDR3s include the opening cysteine and the closing phenylalanine or tryptophan. A D gene is named only where the DNA matches it firmly. The size field is filled for only some rows; it gives once, few, many or a size class.

few | TRBJ2-2 | - | TRBV28 | TGTGCCAGCAGTTTACCCGCCCCCCGTAGGACCGGGGAGCTGTTTTTT | CASSLPAPRRTGELFF
once | TRBJ2-5 | - | TRBV7-6 | TGTGCCAGCAGCCGACTCGGGTTGGAAGAGACCCAGTACTTC | CASSRLGLEETQYF
few | TRBJ2-1 | - | TRBV5-1 | TGCGCCAGCAGCTTGGACGGAAGCTCCTACAATGAGCAGTTCTTC | CASSLDGSSYNEQFF
few | TRBJ2-5 | - | TRBV19 | TGTGCCAGTAGGGGGCCGGCTGAGACCCAGTACTTC | CASRGPAETQYF
- | TRBJ1-4 | - | TRBV5-1 | TGCGCCAGCAGCTTGGATGCAACAACTAATGAAAAACTGTTTTTT | CASSLDATTNEKLFF
- | TRBJ1-5 | TRBD1 | TRBV4-2 | TGTGCCAGCAGCCCGGGGACAGGCGTAACGCCCCAGCATTTT | CASSPGTGVTPQHF
- | TRBJ2-6 | - | TRBV30 | TGTGCCTGGAGTAGTGGCAGGGCTGGGGCCAACGTCCTGACTTTC | CAWSSGRAGANVLTF
- | TRBJ2-7 | - | TRBV27 | TGTGCCAGCAGTCTCGGGGCAGCCTACGAGCAGTACTTC | CASSLGAAYEQYF
- | TRBJ2-3 | TRBD2 | TRBV6-5 | TGTGCCAGCAGGGCGGGACTAAGCACAGATACGCAGTATTTT | CASRAGLSTDTQYF
- | TRBJ1-4 | - | TRBV18 | TGTGCCAGCTCACCCGACCGGGGTGAAAAACTGTTTTTT | CASSPDRGEKLFF
- | TRBJ1-2 | - | TRBV29-1 | TGCAGCGTTGAAGTAGGAGGGGACGGCTACACCTTC | CSVEVGGDGYTF
few | TRBJ1-5 | - | TRBV7-9 | TGTGCCAGCAGCTTGATGGTCAATCAGCCCCAGCATTTT | CASSLMVNQPQHF
- | TRBJ2-7 | - | TRBV15 | TGTGCCACCAGCAGAGATCACCGGGGGTACGAGCAGTACTTC | CATSRDHRGYEQYF
few | TRBJ2-7 | - | TRBV5-6 | TGTGCCAGCAGCCCCGTATTAAGCGGAGAGTCCTACGAGCAGTACTTC | CASSPVLSGESYEQYF
once | TRBJ2-2 | - | TRBV4-3 | TGCGCCAGCAGCCTAGGAGGAATGAACACCGGGGAGCTGTTTTTT | CASSLGGMNTGELFF
- | TRBJ2-5 | - | TRBV27 | TGTGCCAGCAGTTGGGCTAGGGGCCAAGAGACCCAGTACTTC | CASSWARGQETQYF
- | TRBJ2-5 | TRBD2 | TRBV7-2 | TGTGCCAGCAGCTTACTTGCTTTCATAGCGGGGCAAGAGACCCAGTACTTC | CASSLLAFIAGQETQYF
- | TRBJ2-2 | TRBD1 | TRBV5-4 | TGTGCCAGCAGCTCGGGACAGGTGGGCCGGGAGCTGTTTTTT | CASSSGQVGRELFF
- | TRBJ2-3 | - | TRBV6-1 | TGTGCCAGCAGTGAAGAGCAAATCGGGACTGCGGAGTCAGATACGCAGTATTTT | CASSEEQIGTAESDTQYF
- | TRBJ1-1 | - | TRBV6-6 | TGTGCCAGCAGTTACTCGGTTGCGAACACTGAAGCTTTCTTT | CASSYSVANTEAFF
- | TRBJ2-7 | TRBD1 | TRBV5-1 | TGCGCCAGCAGCTTGGGGCTCCGGACAGGGGACTACGAGCAGTACTTC | CASSLGLRTGDYEQYF
- | TRBJ2-7 | - | TRBV7-9 | TGTGCCAGCAGCTTAGCCCTCGAGCAGTACTTC | CASSLALEQYF
few | TRBJ2-7 | TRBD1 | TRBV2 | TGTGCCAGCACCGGACAGGGGCCCTACGAGCAGTACTTC | CASTGQGPYEQYF
- | TRBJ1-4 | - | TRBV2 | TGTGCCAGCAGCCGGGACATTAATGAAAAACTGTTTTTT | CASSRDINEKLFF
- | TRBJ2-4 | - | TRBV5-4 | TGTGCCAGCAGCCACACGCTTGGCATTCAGTACTTC | CASSHTLGIQYF
- | TRBJ2-3 | - | TRBV5-1 | TGCGCCAGCAGCAACAGCGCCGGCACAGATACGCAGTATTTT | CASSNSAGTDTQYF
- | TRBJ1-2 | - | TRBV7-8 | TGTGCCAGCAGCTTAAGAGATCAGGGCCACTATGGCTACACCTTC | CASSLRDQGHYGYTF
few | TRBJ1-5 | - | TRBV19 | TGTGCCAGTAGTTCAGGGGAGCCCCAGCATTTT | CASSSGEPQHF
few | TRBJ1-5 | - | TRBV7-2 | TGTGCCAGCAGCTTAGAGTTGGCAGGCAATCAGCCCCAGCATTTT | CASSLELAGNQPQHF
- | TRBJ2-1 | TRBD2 | TRBV19 | TGTGCCAGTAGTATAGGTCAGCGGGGTGAGCAGTTCTTC | CASSIGQRGEQFF
- | TRBJ2-1 | - | TRBV5-1 | TGCGCCAGCACCCTGACATACAATGAGCAGTTCTTC | CASTLTYNEQFF
few | TRBJ2-7 | - | TRBV30 | TGTGCCTGGAGTGCCCCGAATAGCGTATCCTACGAGCAGTACTTC | CAWSAPNSVSYEQYF
- | TRBJ2-7 | TRBD1 | TRBV29-1 | TGCAGCGTTGCGGTGGACAGGGGGTACGAGCAGTACTTC | CSVAVDRGYEQYF
- | TRBJ2-6 | - | TRBV11-2 | TGTGCCAGCTCTCCCCCCCCGGCCAACGTCCTGACTTTC | CASSPPPANVLTF
- | TRBJ2-3 | TRBD2 | TRBV5-1 | TGCGCCAGCAGGTCCGGGACTAGCGGCACAGATACGCAGTATTTT | CASRSGTSGTDTQYF
- | TRBJ1-1 | - | TRBV5-1 | TGCGCCAGCAGCTTGGTGCTGAACACTGAAGCTTTCTTT | CASSLVLNTEAFF
- | TRBJ2-1 | - | TRBV10-2 | TGCGCCAGCAGTGGTCAGGGTCATGGAGTTAATGAGCAGTTCTTC | CASSGQGHGVNEQFF